Given below is one T cell receptor (beta chain) in context. Its antigen is unidentified. These data come from a study of vaccination and CD4 T cells after COVID-19. Background on the study: Sampling post-COVID took place a median approximately 100 days after diagnosis (range 35 to 161). Post-vaccine specimens were obtained a median 72 days after dose two (range 14 to 241).

Documented treatment: approximately nine-day PBMC culture with coronavirus spike peptide pools or control peptides (ViraFEST assay). These CD4+ T cells came from an unexposed donor, sampled before the COVID-19 pandemic (2011-2018). Study results and caveats: From a median of about 21 to 38, SARS-CoV-2-reactive clonotypes increased, though not significantly.

Sequencing of cultured CD4+ T cell DNA used the Oncomine TCR Beta short-read assay. Cultured CD4+ T cells were the source of extracted genomic DNA. TCRdb itself ran the PCR reads through MiXCR, one entry per CDR3 protein. The sample records about 6,900 distinct CDR3 sequences, 20% to 25% being singletons. Per germline, CDR1 MDHEN and CDR2 SYDVKM. This CDR3 spans 16 amino acids. The J segment lost 3 bases and the V segment lost 4 bases, leaving 6 bases of the junction unmatched. The rearrangement links TRBV28 to TRBJ2-1; 10 nucleotides align to TRBD2. Sequencing was carried out using CD4+ T cells from blood, cultured in vitro. The TCR was taken from a human donor in good health. The CDR3, as DNA: TGTGCCAGCAGTTCCTCTAGCGGGGGTATCTACAATGAGCAGTTCTTC. Its protein is CASSSSSGGIYNEQFF.